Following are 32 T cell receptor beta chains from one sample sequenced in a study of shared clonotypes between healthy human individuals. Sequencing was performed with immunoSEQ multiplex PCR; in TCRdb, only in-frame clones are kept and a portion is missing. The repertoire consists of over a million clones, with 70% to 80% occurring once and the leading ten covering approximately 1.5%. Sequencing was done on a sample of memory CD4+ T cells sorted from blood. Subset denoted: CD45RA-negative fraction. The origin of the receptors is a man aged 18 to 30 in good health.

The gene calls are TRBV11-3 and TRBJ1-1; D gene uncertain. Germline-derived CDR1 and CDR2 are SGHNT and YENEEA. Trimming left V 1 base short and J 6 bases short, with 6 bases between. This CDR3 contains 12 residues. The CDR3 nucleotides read TGTGCCAGCAGCTTAGTCGGCGCTGAAGCTTTCTTT. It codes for CASSLVGAEAFF.

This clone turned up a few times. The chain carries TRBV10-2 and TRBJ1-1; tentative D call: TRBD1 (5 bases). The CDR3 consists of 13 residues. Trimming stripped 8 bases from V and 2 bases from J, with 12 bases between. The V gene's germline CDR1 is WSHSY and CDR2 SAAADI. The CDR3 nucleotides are TGCGCCAGCGCACCGGGGCCCAACACTGAAGCTTTCTTT. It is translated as CASAPGPNTEAFF.

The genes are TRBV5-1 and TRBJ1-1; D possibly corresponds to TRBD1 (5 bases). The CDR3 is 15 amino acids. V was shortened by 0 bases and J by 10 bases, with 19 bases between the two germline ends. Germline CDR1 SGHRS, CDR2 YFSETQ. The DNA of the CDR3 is TGCGCCAGCAGCTTGGACGGGGCCGACCTCGCGGGAGCTTTCTTT. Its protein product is CASSLDGADLAGAFF.

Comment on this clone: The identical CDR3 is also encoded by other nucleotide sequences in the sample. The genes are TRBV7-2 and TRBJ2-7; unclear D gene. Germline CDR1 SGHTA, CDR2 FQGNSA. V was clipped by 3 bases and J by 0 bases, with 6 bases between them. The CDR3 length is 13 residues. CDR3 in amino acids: CASSFSSSYEQYF. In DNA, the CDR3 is TGTGCCAGCAGCTTCTCGAGCTCCTACGAGCAGTACTTC. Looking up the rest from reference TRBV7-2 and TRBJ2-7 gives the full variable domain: GAGVSQSPSNKVTEKGKDVELRCDPISGHTALYWYRQSLGQGLEFLIYFQGNSAPDKSGLPSDRFSAERTGGSVSTLTIQRTQQEDSAVYLCASSFSSSYEQYFGPGTRLTVT.

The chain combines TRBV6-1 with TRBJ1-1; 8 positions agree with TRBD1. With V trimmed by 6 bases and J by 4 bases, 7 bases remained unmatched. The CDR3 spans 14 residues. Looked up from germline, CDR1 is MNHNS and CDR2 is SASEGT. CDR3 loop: CASSLQGGGTEAFF. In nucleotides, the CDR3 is TGTGCCAGCAGCCTACAGGGGGGAGGCACTGAAGCTTTCTTT.

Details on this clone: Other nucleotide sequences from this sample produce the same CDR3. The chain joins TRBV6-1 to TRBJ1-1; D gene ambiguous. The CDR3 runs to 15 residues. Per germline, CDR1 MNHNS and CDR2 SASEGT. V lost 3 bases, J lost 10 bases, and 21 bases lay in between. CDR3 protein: CASSDNGIATSGAFF. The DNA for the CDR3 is TGTGCCAGCAGTGACAACGGAATAGCAACCTCGGGAGCTTTCTTT.

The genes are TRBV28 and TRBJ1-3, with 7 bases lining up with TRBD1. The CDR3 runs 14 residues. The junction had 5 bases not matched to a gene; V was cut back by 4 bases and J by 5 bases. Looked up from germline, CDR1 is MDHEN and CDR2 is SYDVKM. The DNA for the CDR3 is TGTGCCAGCAGTTCCCTGGGACAGCGAAACACCATATATTTT. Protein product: CASSSLGQRNTIYF. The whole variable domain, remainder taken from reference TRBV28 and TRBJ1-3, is DVKVTQSSRYLVKRTGEKVFLECVQDMDHENMFWYRQDPGLGLRLIYFSYDVKMKEKGDIPEGYSVSREKKERFSLILESASTNQTSMYLCASSSLGQRNTIYFGEGSWLTVV.

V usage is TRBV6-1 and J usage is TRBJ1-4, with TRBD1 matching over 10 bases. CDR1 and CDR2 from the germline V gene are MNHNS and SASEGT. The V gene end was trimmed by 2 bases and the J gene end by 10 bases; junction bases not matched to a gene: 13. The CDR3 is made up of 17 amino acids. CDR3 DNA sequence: TGTGCCAGCAGTGAATCTCGGGACAGGGGTTGGGGACGAAAACTGTTTTTT. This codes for CASSESRDRGWGRKLFF.

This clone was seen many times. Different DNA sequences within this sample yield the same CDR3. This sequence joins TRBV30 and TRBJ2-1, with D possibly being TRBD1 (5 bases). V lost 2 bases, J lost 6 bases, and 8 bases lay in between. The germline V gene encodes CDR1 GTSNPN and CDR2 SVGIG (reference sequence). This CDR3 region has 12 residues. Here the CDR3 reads CAWSFRGNEQFF. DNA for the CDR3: TGTGCCTGGAGTTTTAGGGGCAATGAGCAGTTCTTC.

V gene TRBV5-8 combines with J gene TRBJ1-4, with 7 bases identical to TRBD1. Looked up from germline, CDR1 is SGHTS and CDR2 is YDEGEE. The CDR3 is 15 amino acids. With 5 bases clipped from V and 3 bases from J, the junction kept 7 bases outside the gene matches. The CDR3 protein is CASSPQGVSNEKLFF. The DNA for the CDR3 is TGTGCCAGCAGTCCCCAGGGGGTCTCTAATGAAAAACTGTTTTTT.

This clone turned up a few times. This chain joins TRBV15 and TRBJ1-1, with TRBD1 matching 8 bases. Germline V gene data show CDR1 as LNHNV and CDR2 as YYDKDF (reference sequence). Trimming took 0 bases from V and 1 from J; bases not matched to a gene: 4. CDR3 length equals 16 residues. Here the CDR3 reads CATSRESGGKNTEAFF. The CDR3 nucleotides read TGTGCCACCAGCAGAGAATCAGGGGGCAAGAACACTGAAGCTTTCTTT.

The CDR3 protein is CASSQGSGGETQYF. CDR3 DNA sequence: TGCGCCAGCAGCCAGGGCTCCGGGGGAGAGACCCAGTACTTC. This sequence joins TRBV4-1 and TRBJ2-5, with a tentative D call TRBD2 (6 bases). CDR3 length: 14 amino acids. Germline V gene lookup returns CDR1 MGHRA and CDR2 YSYEKL. Trimming stripped 3 bases from V and 4 bases from J, with 12 bases between.

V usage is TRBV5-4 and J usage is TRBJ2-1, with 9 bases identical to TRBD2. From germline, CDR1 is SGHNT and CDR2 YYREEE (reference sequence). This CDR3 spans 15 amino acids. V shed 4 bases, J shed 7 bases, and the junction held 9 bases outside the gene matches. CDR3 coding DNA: TGTGCCAGCAGCCCTTGGGGGACTAGCATGAATGAGCAGTTCTTC. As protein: CASSPWGTSMNEQFF.

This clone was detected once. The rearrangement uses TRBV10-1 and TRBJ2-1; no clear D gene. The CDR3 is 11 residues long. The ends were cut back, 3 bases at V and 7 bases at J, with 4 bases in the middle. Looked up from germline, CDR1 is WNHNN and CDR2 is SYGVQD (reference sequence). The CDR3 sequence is CASSDFNEQFF. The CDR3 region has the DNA TGCGCCAGCAGTGATTTTAATGAGCAGTTCTTC.

The CDR3 sequence: CASSSLFRTANTGELFF. In DNA, the CDR3 is TGTGCCAGCAGCTCCCTTTTCCGGACAGCTAACACCGGGGAGCTGTTTTTT. The chain links TRBV7-2 to TRBJ2-2; possibly TRBD1 for D (6 bases). CDR1 is SGHTA, CDR2 FQGNSA, per germline. The V end was cut by 4 bases, the J end by 2 bases, with 17 bases between. This CDR3 has 17 residues.

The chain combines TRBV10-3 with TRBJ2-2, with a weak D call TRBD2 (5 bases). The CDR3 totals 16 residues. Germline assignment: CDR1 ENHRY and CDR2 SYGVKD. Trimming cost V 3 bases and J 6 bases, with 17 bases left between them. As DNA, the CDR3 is TGTGCCATCAGTGAACCGGGAAAGTCAAGCGCCGGGGAGCTGTTTTTT. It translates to CAISEPGKSSAGELFF.

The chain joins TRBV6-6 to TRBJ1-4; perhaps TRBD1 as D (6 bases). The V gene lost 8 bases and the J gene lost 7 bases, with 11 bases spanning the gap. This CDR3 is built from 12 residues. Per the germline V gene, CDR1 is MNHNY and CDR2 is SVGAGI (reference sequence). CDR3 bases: TGTGCCAGCGGGGGGGGCGGTGAAAAACTGTTTTTT. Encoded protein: CASGGGGEKLFF.

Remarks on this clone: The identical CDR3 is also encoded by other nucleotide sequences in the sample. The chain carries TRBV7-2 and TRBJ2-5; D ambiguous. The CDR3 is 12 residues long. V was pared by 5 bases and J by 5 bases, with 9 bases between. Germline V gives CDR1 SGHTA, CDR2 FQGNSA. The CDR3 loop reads CASSRPGETQYF. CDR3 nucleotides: TGTGCCAGCAGCCGACCCGGGGAGACCCAGTACTTC.

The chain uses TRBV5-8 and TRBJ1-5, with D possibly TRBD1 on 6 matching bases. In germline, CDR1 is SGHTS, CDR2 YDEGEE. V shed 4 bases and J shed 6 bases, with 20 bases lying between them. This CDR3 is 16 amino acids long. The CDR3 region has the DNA TGTGCCAGCAGCCCTGGTGGTCGGGGAGGGGGTCAGCCCCAGCATTTT. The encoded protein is CASSPGGRGGGQPQHF.

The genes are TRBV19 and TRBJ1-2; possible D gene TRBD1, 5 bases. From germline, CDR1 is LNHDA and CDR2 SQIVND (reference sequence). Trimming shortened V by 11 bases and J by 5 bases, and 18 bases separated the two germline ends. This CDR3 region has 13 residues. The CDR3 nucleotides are TGTGCCTCTGCTGGGACTGCGTATTATGGCTACACCTTC. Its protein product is CASAGTAYYGYTF. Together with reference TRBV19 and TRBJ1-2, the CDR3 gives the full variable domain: DGGITQSPKYLFRKEGQNVTLSCEQNLNHDAMYWYRQDPGQGLRLIYYSQIVNDFQKGDIAEGYSVSREKKESFPLTVTSAQKNPTAFYLCASAGTAYYGYTFGSGTRLTVV.

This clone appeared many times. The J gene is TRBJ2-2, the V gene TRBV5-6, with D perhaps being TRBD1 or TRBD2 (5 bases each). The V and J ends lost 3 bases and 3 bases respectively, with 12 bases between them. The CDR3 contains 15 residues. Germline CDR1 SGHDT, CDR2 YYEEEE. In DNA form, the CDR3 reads TGTGCCAGCAGCTCGGGACCTGACGACACCGGGGAGCTGTTTTTT. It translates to CASSSGPDDTGELFF.

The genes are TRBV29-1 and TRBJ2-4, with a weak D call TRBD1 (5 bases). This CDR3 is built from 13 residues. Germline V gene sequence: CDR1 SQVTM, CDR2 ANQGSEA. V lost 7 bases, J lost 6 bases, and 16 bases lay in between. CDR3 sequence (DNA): TGCAGCGCGAAGTCTGGCAGGGTAAACATTCAGTACTTC. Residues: CSAKSGRVNIQYF.

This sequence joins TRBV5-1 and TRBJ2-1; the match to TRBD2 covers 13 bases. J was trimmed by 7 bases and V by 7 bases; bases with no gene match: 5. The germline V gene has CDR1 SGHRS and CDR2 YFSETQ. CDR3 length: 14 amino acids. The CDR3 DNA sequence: TGCGCCAGCCAAGGACTAGCGGGGGAAAATGAGCAGTTCTTC. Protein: CASQGLAGENEQFF. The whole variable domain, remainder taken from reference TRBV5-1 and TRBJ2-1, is KAGVTQTPRYLIKTRGQQVTLSCSPISGHRSVSWYQQTPGQGLQFLFEYFSETQRNKGNFPGRFSGRQFSNSRSEMNVSTLELGDSALYLCASQGLAGENEQFFGPGTRLTVL.

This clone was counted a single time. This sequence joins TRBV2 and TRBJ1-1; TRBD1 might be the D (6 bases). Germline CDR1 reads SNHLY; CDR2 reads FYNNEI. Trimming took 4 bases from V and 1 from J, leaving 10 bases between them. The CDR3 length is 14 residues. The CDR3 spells CASSVTGPNTEAFF. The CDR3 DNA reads TGTGCCAGCAGTGTCACAGGGCCGAACACTGAAGCTTTCTTT.

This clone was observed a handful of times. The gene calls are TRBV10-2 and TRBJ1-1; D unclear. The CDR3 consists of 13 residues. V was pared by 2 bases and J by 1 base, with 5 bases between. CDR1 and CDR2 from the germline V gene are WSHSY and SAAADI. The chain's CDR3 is CASSEQRNTEAFF. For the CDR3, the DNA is TGCGCCAGCAGTGAGCAAAGGAACACTGAAGCTTTCTTT.

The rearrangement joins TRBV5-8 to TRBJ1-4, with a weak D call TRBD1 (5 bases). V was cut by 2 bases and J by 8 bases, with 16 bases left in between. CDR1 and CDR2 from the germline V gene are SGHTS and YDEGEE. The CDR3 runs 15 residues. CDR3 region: CASSFGEQGQEKLFF. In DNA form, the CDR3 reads TGTGCCAGCAGCTTTGGCGAGCAGGGTCAGGAAAAACTGTTTTTT.

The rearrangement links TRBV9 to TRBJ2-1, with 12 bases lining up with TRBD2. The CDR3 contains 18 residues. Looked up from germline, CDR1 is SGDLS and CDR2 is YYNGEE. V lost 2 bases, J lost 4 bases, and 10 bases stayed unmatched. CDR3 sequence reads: CASSVQGGLAGGYNEQFF. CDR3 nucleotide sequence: TGTGCCAGCAGCGTTCAAGGAGGGCTAGCGGGAGGGTACAATGAGCAGTTCTTC. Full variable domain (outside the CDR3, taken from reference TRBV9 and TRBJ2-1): DSGVTQTPKHLITATGQRVTLRCSPRSGDLSVYWYQQSLDQGLQFLIQYYNGEERAKGNILERFSAQQFPDLHSELNLSSLELGDSALYFCASSVQGGLAGGYNEQFFGPGTRLTVL.

CDR3 bases: TGTGCCAGCAGCGTCGGCGGGGGACACTACAATGAGCAGTTCTTC. It encodes CASSVGGGHYNEQFF. The chain links TRBV5-8 to TRBJ2-1, with D possibly being TRBD2 (7 bases). Germline V gene data show CDR1 as SGHTS and CDR2 as YDEGEE. The CDR3 runs 15 residues. With 4 bases removed from V and 3 bases from J, the gap between germline ends came to 14 bases.

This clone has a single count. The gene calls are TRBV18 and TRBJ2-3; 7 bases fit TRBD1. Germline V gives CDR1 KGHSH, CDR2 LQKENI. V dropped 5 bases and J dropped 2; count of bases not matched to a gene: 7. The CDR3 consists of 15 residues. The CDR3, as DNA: TGTGCCAGCTCAACTACCGACAGGGTCACAGATACGCAGTATTTT. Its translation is CASSTTDRVTDTQYF.

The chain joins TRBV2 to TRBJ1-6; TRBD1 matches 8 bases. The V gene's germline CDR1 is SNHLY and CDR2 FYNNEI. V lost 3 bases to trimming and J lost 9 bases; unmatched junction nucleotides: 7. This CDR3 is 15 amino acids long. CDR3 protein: CASSDQGARSSPLHF. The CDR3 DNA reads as TGTGCCAGCAGTGACCAGGGGGCGCGTAGTTCACCCCTCCACTTT. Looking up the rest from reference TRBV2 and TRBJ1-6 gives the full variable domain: EPEVTQTPSHQVTQMGQEVILRCVPISNHLYFYWYRQILGQKVEFLVSFYNNEISEKSEIFDDQFSVERPDGSNFTLKIRSTKLEDSAMYFCASSDQGARSSPLHFGNGTRLTVT.

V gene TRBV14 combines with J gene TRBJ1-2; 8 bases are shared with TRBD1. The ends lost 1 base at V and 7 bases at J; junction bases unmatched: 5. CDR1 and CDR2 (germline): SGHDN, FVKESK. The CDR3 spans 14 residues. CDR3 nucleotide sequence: TGTGCCAGCAGCCAAGCTGGCACAGGGGGTGGCTACACCTTC. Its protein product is CASSQAGTGGGYTF.

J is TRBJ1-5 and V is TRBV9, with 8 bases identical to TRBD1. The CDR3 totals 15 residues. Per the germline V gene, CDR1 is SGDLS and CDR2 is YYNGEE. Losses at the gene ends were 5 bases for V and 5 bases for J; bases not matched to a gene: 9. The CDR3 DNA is TGTGCCAGCAGTCCCACCGTGACAGGGGATCAGCCCCAGCATTTT. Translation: CASSPTVTGDQPQHF.